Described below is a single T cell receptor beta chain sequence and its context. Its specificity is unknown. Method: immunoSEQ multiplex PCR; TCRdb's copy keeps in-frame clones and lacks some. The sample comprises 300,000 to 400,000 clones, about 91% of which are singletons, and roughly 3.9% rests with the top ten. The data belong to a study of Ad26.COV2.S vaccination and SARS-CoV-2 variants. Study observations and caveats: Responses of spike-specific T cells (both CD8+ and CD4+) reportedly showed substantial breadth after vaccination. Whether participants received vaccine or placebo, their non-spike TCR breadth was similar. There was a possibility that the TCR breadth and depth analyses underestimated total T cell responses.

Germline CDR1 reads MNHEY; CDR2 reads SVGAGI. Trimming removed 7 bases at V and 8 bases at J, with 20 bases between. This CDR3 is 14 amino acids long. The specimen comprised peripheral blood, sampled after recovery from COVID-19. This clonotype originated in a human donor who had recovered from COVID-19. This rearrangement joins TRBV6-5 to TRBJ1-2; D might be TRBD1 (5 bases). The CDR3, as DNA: TGTGCCAGCACCGATGGGGGGGAGCGAAGAGGCTACACCTTC. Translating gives CASTDGGERRGYTF.